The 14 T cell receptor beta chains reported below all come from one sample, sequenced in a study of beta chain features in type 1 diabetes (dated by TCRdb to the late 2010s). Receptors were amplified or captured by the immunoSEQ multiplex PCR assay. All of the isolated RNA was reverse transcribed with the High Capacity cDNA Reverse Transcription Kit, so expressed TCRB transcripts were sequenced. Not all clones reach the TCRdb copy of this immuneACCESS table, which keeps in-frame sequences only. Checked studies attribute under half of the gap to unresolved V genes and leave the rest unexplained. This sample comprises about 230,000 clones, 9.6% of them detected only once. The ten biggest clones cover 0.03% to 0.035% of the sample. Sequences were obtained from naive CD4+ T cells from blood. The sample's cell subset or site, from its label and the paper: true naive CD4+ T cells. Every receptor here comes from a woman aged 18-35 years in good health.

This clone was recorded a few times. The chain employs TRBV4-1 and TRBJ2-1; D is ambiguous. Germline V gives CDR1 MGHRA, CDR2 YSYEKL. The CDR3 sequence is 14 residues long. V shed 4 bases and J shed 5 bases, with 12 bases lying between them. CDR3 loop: CASSLLGVNNEQFF. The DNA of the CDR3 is TGCGCCAGCAGCCTTCTTGGAGTCAACAATGAGCAGTTCTTC.

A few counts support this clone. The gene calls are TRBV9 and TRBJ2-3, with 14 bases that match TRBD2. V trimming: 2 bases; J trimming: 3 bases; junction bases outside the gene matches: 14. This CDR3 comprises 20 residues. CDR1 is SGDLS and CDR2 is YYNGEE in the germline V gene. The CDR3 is CASSVELIGTSGGITDTQYF. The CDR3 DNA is TGTGCCAGCAGCGTGGAACTAATAGGGACTAGCGGGGGTATAACAGATACGCAGTATTTT.

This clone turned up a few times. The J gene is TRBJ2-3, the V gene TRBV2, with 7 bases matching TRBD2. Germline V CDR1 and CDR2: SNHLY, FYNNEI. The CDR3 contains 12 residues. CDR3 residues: CASGPSTDTQYF. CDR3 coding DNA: TGTGCTAGCGGGCCTAGCACAGATACGCAGTATTTT. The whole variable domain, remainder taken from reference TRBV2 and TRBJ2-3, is EPEVTQTPSHQVTQMGQEVILRCVPISNHLYFYWYRQILGQKVEFLVSFYNNEISEKSEIFDDQFSVERPDGSNFTLKIRSTKLEDSAMYFCASGPSTDTQYFGPGTRLTVL.

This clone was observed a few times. CDR3 nucleotide sequence: TGTGCCAGCAGTCCCGACGGGGGAAATTACGAGCAGTACTTC. Translation: CASSPDGGNYEQYF. This chain uses TRBV28 with TRBJ2-7, with a tentative D call TRBD2 (6 bases). This CDR3 contains 14 residues. The V end lost 5 bases, the J end lost 4 bases, and 15 bases lay between the germline ends. The germline gives CDR1 MDHEN, CDR2 SYDVKM. The full variable domain, with the rest looked up from reference TRBV28 and TRBJ2-7, is DVKVTQSSRYLVKRTGEKVFLECVQDMDHENMFWYRQDPGLGLRLIYFSYDVKMKEKGDIPEGYSVSREKKERFSLILESASTNQTSMYLCASSPDGGNYEQYFGPGTRLTVT.

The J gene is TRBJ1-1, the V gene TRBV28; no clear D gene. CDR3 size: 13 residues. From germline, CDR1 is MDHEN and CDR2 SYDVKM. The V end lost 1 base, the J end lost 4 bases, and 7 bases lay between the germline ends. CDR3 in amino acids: CASSLFGSTEAFF. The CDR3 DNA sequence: TGTGCCAGCAGTTTATTCGGGAGCACTGAAGCTTTCTTT.

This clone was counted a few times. The CDR3 protein is CASSYRVGNTGELFF. The CDR3 DNA is TGTGCCAGCAGTTACAGGGTCGGAAACACCGGGGAGCTGTTTTTT. The rearrangement uses TRBV7-8 and TRBJ2-2, with D tentatively TRBD1 (6 bases). The germline CDR1 and CDR2 sequences are SGHVS and FQNEAQ. The ends were cut back, 6 bases at V and 2 bases at J, with 13 bases in the middle. The CDR3 is 15 residues long.

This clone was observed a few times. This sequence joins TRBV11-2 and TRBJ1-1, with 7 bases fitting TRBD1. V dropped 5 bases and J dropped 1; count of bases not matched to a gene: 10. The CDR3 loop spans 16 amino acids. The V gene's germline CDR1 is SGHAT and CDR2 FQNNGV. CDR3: CASSAPLPGGNTEAFF. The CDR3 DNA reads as TGTGCCAGCAGCGCACCACTTCCAGGGGGGAACACTGAAGCTTTCTTT.

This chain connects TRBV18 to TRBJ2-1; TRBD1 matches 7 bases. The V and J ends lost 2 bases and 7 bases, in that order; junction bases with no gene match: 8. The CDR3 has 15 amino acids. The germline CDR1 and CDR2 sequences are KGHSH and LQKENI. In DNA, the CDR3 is TGTGCCAGCTCACCATTGACAGGGTCGGCGAATGAGCAGTTCTTC. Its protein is CASSPLTGSANEQFF.

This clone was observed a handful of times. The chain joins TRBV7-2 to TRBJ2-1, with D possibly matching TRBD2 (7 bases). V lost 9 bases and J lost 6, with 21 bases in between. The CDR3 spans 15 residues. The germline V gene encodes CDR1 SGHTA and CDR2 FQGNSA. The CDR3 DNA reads TGTGCCAGGAGACGGGCGGCGGGGGCCCTCAATGAGCAGTTCTTC. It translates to CARRRAAGALNEQFF.

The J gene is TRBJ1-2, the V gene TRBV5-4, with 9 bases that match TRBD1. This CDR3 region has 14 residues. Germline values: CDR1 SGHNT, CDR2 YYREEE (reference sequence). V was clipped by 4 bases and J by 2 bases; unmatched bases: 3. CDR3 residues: CASSVDRGNYGYTF. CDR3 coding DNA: TGTGCCAGCAGCGTGGACAGGGGAAACTATGGCTACACCTTC.

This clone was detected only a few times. CDR3 DNA: TGTGCCAGCTCACCACCGAGGCCGAACACTGAAGCTTTCTTT. Translated: CASSPPRPNTEAFF. J is TRBJ1-1 and V is TRBV18; D unresolved. Germline CDR1 reads KGHSH; CDR2 reads LQKENI. V gave up 0 bases and J gave up 1 base, with 6 bases separating them. The CDR3 runs 14 residues. The full variable domain, completed using reference TRBV18 and TRBJ1-1, is NAGVMQNPRHLVRRRGQEARLRCSPMKGHSHVYWYRQLPEEGLKFMVYLQKENIIDESGMPKERFSAEFPKEGPSILRIQQVVRGDSAAYFCASSPPRPNTEAFFGQGTRLTVV.

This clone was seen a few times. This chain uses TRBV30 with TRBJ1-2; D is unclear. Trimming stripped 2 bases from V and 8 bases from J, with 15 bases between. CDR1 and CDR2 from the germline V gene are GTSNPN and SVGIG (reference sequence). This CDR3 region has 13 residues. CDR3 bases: TGTGCCTGGAGTACGGGTGACGCGACGGGCTACACCTTC. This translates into CAWSTGDATGYTF.

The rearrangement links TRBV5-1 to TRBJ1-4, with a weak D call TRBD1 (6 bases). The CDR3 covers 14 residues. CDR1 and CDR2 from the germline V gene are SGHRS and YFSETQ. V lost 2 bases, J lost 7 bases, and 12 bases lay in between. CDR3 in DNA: TGCGCCAGCAGCTTCGGACAGACGGGTGAAAAACTGTTTTTT. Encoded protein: CASSFGQTGEKLFF.

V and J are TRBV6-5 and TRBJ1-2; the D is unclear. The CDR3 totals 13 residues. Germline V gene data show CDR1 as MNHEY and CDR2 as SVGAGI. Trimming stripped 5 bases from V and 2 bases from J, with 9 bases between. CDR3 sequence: CASSVTLNYGYTF. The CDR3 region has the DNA TGTGCCAGCAGTGTTACACTAAACTATGGCTACACCTTC.